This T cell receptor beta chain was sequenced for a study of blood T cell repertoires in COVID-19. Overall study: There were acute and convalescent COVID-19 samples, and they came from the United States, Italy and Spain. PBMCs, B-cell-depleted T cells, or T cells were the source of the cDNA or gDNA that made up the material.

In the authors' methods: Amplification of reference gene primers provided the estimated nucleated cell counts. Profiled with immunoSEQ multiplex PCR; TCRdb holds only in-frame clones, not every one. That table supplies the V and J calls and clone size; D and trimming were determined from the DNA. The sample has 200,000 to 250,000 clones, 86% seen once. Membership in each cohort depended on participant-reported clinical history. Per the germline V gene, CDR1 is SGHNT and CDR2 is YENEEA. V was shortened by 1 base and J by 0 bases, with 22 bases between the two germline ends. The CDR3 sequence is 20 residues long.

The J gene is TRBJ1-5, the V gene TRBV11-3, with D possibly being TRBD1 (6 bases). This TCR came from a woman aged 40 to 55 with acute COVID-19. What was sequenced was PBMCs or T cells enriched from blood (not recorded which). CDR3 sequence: CASSLGFLPDSLYSNQPQHF. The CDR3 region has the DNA TGTGCCAGCAGCTTAGGATTTTTGCCGGACAGCCTCTATAGCAATCAGCCCCAGCATTTT.